These 10 T cell receptor beta chains originate from one sample sequenced in a study of vaccination effects on CD4 cells after COVID-19. These receptors lack a known antigen. Expansion of antigen-specific CD4+ T cells with viral peptide pools was carried out by the ViraFEST assay before sequencing. When ten to eleven days of culture had elapsed, CD4+ T cells were isolated. Prior SARS-CoV-2 infection was absent in the vaccine recipients, as shown by negative nucleocapsid antibodies. TCRdb's copy holds only in-frame clones and misses some; the assay was immunoSEQ multiplex PCR. This sample has 70,000 or so clones, with roughly 79% found just once. Material: CD4+ T cells from PBMCs cultured with HCoV-NL63 spike peptides, obtained before COVID-19 vaccination. The receptors here all came from a human donor who received a COVID-19 vaccine.

V is TRBV6-5 and J is TRBJ2-3; weak D call: TRBD1 (5 bases). Deletions cut 5 bases from V and 0 bases from J, with 9 bases between. This CDR3 is built from 14 residues. Germline V lookup: CDR1 MNHEY, CDR2 SVGAGI. CDR3 bases: TGTGCCAGCAGTCTACAGGCCAGCACAGATACGCAGTATTTT. It yields the protein CASSLQASTDTQYF.

The gene calls are TRBV7-3 and TRBJ2-2; D gene ambiguous. This CDR3 is 15 amino acids long. The V and J ends lost 6 bases and 0 bases respectively, with 11 bases between them. Germline loops: CDR1 SGHTA, CDR2 FQGTGA. In DNA form, the CDR3 reads TGTGCCAGCAGGGGTCATTCCGCGAACACCGGGGAGCTGTTTTTT. Translation gives CASRGHSANTGELFF.

This chain joins TRBV19 and TRBJ2-5; D is unclear. Trimming took 5 bases from V and 2 from J, leaving 12 bases between them. This CDR3 spans 14 amino acids. Germline values: CDR1 LNHDA, CDR2 SQIVND (reference sequence). The DNA of the CDR3 is TGTGCCAGTAGTGTAGGGAACAGACAAGAGACCCAGTACTTC. Its translation: CASSVGNRQETQYF. The full variable domain, rest sourced from reference TRBV19 and TRBJ2-5, is DGGITQSPKYLFRKEGQNVTLSCEQNLNHDAMYWYRQDPGQGLRLIYYSQIVNDFQKGDIAEGYSVSREKKESFPLTVTSAQKNPTAFYLCASSVGNRQETQYFGPGTRLLVL.

The chain has TRBV24-1 and TRBJ1-5; 11 bases map to TRBD1. CDR3 length: 15 amino acids. Trimming took 5 bases from V and 4 from J; bases not matched to a gene: 3. Germline-derived CDR1 and CDR2 are KGHDR and SFDVKD. The CDR3 DNA reads TGTGCCACCAGTGGAGGGGACAGGGGGAATCAGCCCCAGCATTTT. The encoded protein is CATSGGDRGNQPQHF.

This clone has a handful of counts. The chain couples TRBV7-2 to TRBJ2-5; TRBD2 might be the D (5 bases). Germline-derived CDR1 and CDR2 are SGHTA and FQGNSA. This CDR3 comprises 15 residues. Trimming cost V 5 bases and J 4 bases, with 17 bases left between them. CDR3 loop: CASSPQWYRGETQYF. CDR3 coding DNA: TGTGCCAGCAGCCCCCAATGGTACCGGGGAGAGACCCAGTACTTC.

This clone has at least ten counts. The chain couples TRBV19 to TRBJ2-7; 7 bases are shared with TRBD1. The V and J ends lost 6 bases and 4 bases, in that order; junction bases with no gene match: 12. The CDR3 loop spans 15 amino acids. Germline CDR1 reads LNHDA; CDR2 reads SQIVND (reference sequence). In nucleotides, the CDR3 is TGTGCCAGTAGCACTGACCGGGACAGCGCTTACGAGCAGTACGTC. It is translated as CASSTDRDSAYEQYV.

The chain has TRBV6-1 and TRBJ2-7, with TRBD1 as a possible D gene (6 bases). Deletions cut 2 bases from V and 2 bases from J, with 7 bases between. Germline loops: CDR1 MNHNS, CDR2 SASEGT. This CDR3 has 13 amino acids. CDR3 DNA sequence: TGTGCCAGCAGTGAAAGGGGGACCTACGAGCAGTACGTC. Its protein is CASSERGTYEQYV.

The gene calls are TRBV5-8 and TRBJ2-2; D unclear. This CDR3 is built from 13 residues. CDR1 is SGHTS, CDR2 YDEGEE, per germline. With 5 bases removed from V and 4 bases from J, the gap between germline ends came to 9 bases. The CDR3 protein is CASRWQVTGELFF. CDR3 coding DNA: TGTGCCAGCAGATGGCAGGTCACCGGGGAGCTGTTTTTT.

The chain recombines TRBV7-2 with TRBJ1-5; tentative D call: TRBD1 (5 bases). The CDR3 extends over 16 amino acids. V was clipped by 4 bases and J by 3 bases, with 16 bases between them. Per the germline V gene, CDR1 is SGHTA and CDR2 is FQGNSA. The CDR3 DNA reads TGTGCCAGCAGCTCCACGTGGGGCAGTAACAATCAGCCCCAGCATTTT. Translation gives CASSSTWGSNNQPQHF.

The chain links TRBV7-9 to TRBJ1-2; unclear D gene. V lost 2 bases and J lost 8, with 12 bases in between. The CDR3 sequence is 13 residues long. The germline CDR1 and CDR2 sequences are SEHNR and FQNEAQ (reference sequence). The DNA for the CDR3 is TGTGCCAGCAGCTTAAAACAGACTAGGGGCTACACCTTC. This encodes CASSLKQTRGYTF.